Listed here is a single T cell receptor beta chain. How the authors handled the data: Estimates of nucleated cell counts were drawn from the amplification of reference gene primers. Data came from immunoSEQ multiplex PCR; TCRdb stores just in-frame clones and leaves some out. V, J and clone size are those of that table, while D and trimming were read from the DNA. The sample includes over 80,000 clones, around 88% of them seen just once. The data are from a study of blood T cell repertoires in COVID-19. V was clipped by 8 bases and J by 5 bases, with 19 bases between them. CDR3 length: 16 amino acids. Germline CDR1 MDHEN, CDR2 SYDVKM.

The chain is built from TRBV28 and TRBJ1-6; the D is unclear. The source of this sequence is a man older than 75 with active or convalescent COVID-19. Sequencing used peripheral blood. In nucleotides, the CDR3 is TGTGCCAGCGATCCCCGGTCGACATCAAATAATTCACCCCTCCACTTT. Amino acids: CASDPRSTSNNSPLHF.